Below, 19 T cell receptor beta chains from the same sample are listed, as sequenced in a study of blood T cell repertoires in COVID-19. Using immunoSEQ multiplex PCR, the repertoire was profiled, and TCRdb retains in-frame clones only, with some absent. The sample holds about 410,000 clones; 86% are singletons and the top ten take over 1.1%. Sequencing was carried out using peripheral blood. The receptors stem from a woman aged 25 to 39 with active or convalescent COVID-19.

This sequence joins TRBV27 and TRBJ1-2, with D hard to call. There are 16 residues in the CDR3. The germline V gene encodes CDR1 MNHEY and CDR2 SMNVEV (reference sequence). Trimming pared 0 bases from V and 4 bases from J, leaving 15 bases between. The CDR3 DNA reads TGTGCCAGCAGTTTATCTTCAGAGACTTTGGGCTATGGCTACACCTTC. It specifies CASSLSSETLGYGYTF.

The gene calls are TRBV11-2 and TRBJ2-3; 9 bases line up with TRBD1. Germline lookup yields CDR1 SGHAT and CDR2 FQNNGV. With 4 bases clipped from V and 4 bases from J, the junction kept 6 bases outside the gene matches. The CDR3 runs to 15 residues. Written as DNA, the CDR3 is TGTGCCAGCAGCTCACAACAGGGGGCTTCAGATACGCAGTATTTT. The encoded protein is CASSSQQGASDTQYF.

The V and J genes are TRBV27 and TRBJ2-7; no clear D. The CDR3 length is 14 residues. V dropped 4 bases and J dropped 0 bases, with 10 bases sitting between them. The V gene's germline CDR1 is MNHEY and CDR2 SMNVEV (reference sequence). The CDR3 is CASSSISSSYEQYF. The CDR3 nucleotides read TGTGCCAGCAGTTCGATCTCGAGCTCCTACGAGCAGTACTTC.

The chain couples TRBV7-2 to TRBJ1-5; 9 bases map to TRBD1. The CDR3 is made up of 15 amino acids. CDR1 is SGHTA, CDR2 FQGNSA, per germline. Trimming removed 5 bases from V and 7 bases from J; junction bases left unmatched: 9. CDR3 sequence: CASSPGQGGWQPQHF. The CDR3 DNA is TGTGCCAGCAGCCCGGGACAGGGAGGATGGCAGCCCCAGCATTTT.

This chain joins TRBV7-9 and TRBJ1-2; weak D call: TRBD1 (5 bases). Germline V lookup: CDR1 SEHNR, CDR2 FQNEAQ (reference sequence). The germline V and J ends were trimmed by 6 bases and 8 bases, with 16 bases remaining between them. This CDR3 region has 13 residues. The CDR3: CASRPGGDGGYTF. The CDR3 DNA follows: TGTGCCAGCAGGCCGGGAGGGGATGGCGGCTACACCTTC.

The chain is built from TRBV3-1 (or the pseudogene TRBV3-2) and TRBJ2-1; perhaps TRBD1 as D (6 bases). Trimming took off 2 bases at V and 4 bases at J, with 18 bases between the two ends. The germline V gene encodes CDR1 LGHDT and CDR2 YNNKEL (reference sequence). CDR3 size: 17 residues. This CDR3 is CASSQMGRGRDYNEQFF. In DNA form, the CDR3 reads TGTGCCAGCAGCCAAATGGGAAGGGGGAGAGATTACAATGAGCAGTTCTTC.

The DNA of the CDR3 is TGTGCCAGCAGCTTATCCGCGAACTATGGCTACACCTTC. It encodes CASSLSANYGYTF. The J gene is TRBJ1-2, the V gene TRBV6-5; no definite D call. The ends were cut back, 6 bases at V and 2 bases at J, with 10 bases in the middle. The CDR3 is 13 amino acids. CDR1 and CDR2 (germline): MNHEY, SVGAGI.

The V gene is TRBV6-5, the J gene TRBJ2-1; tentative D call: TRBD1 (6 bases). Germline-derived CDR1 and CDR2 are MNHEY and SVGAGI. The CDR3 length is 15 residues. Trimming shortened V by 2 bases and J by 6 bases, and 14 bases separated the two germline ends. The CDR3 region is CASSYIQGGGNEQFF. The CDR3, as DNA: TGTGCCAGCAGTTACATACAGGGTGGGGGCAATGAGCAGTTCTTC.

This chain links TRBV3-1 (or the pseudogene TRBV3-2) with TRBJ2-7, with no clear D. The CDR3 is 15 residues long. The germline V gene encodes CDR1 LGHDT and CDR2 YNNKEL (reference sequence). Between the trimmed V and J ends, which lost 0 bases and 0 bases, there was a span of 9 bases. The CDR3 DNA reads as TGTGCCAGCAGCCAAGATTTACAGAGCTCCTACGAGCAGTACTTC. This codes for CASSQDLQSSYEQYF.

This chain connects TRBV6-5 to TRBJ1-1; perhaps TRBD1 as D (6 bases). The ends were cut back, 8 bases at V and 1 base at J, with 11 bases in the middle. The CDR3 has 13 amino acids. Germline V lookup: CDR1 MNHEY, CDR2 SVGAGI. The CDR3 DNA reads TGTGCCAGCTGCTGGACAGAGAACACTGAAGCTTTCTTT. Its protein is CASCWTENTEAFF.

The rearrangement joins TRBV14 to TRBJ1-2; no reliable D call. V was clipped by 5 bases and J by 3 bases, with 13 bases between them. The CDR3 totals 14 residues. Per germline, CDR1 SGHDN and CDR2 FVKESK. CDR3 sequence: CASSGPMSDYGYTF. In nucleotides, the CDR3 is TGTGCCAGCAGCGGTCCTATGTCGGACTATGGCTACACCTTC. Using reference TRBV14 and TRBJ1-2 for the parts outside the CDR3, the full variable domain is EAGVTQFPSHSVIEKGQTVTLRCDPISGHDNLYWYRRVMGKEIKFLLHFVKESKQDESGMPNNRFLAERTGGTYSTLKVQPAELEDSGVYFCASSGPMSDYGYTFGSGTRLTVV.

This chain connects TRBV5-1 to TRBJ2-7; 14 nucleotides match TRBD2. V gave up 3 bases and J gave up 6 bases; unmatched junction bases: 8. Germline loops: CDR1 SGHRS, CDR2 YFSETQ. CDR3 size: 16 residues. The chain's CDR3 is CASSYWTSGRFAEQYF. The CDR3 coding sequence is TGCGCCAGCAGCTACTGGACTAGCGGGAGGTTTGCCGAGCAGTACTTC.

The chain links TRBV27 to TRBJ1-2; TRBD1 is a possible D gene (5 bases). Trimming pared 10 bases from V and 6 bases from J, leaving 12 bases between. Germline CDR1 is MNHEY and CDR2 is SMNVEV (reference sequence). This CDR3 comprises 11 residues. The CDR3 protein is CATSMGHGYTF. In nucleotides, the CDR3 is TGTGCCACCTCGATGGGGCATGGCTACACCTTC.

The chain uses TRBV10-1 and TRBJ2-5; tentative D call: TRBD2 (6 bases). The V gene's germline CDR1 is WNHNN and CDR2 SYGVQD (reference sequence). V dropped 0 bases and J dropped 5 bases, with 13 bases sitting between them. The CDR3 loop spans 15 amino acids. The CDR3 DNA reads TGCGCCAGCAGTGAGTCCGTGGGGGGTCGGGAGACCCAGTACTTC. Amino acid sequence: CASSESVGGRETQYF.

The rearrangement links TRBV24-1 to TRBJ2-1; the D gene is possibly TRBD1 (5 bases). The V end lost 3 bases, the J end lost 4 bases, and 9 bases lay between the germline ends. The CDR3 totals 14 residues. The germline gives CDR1 KGHDR, CDR2 SFDVKD. CDR3 amino acids: CATSDPGIYNEQFF. CDR3 bases: TGTGCCACCAGTGATCCAGGGATATACAATGAGCAGTTCTTC.

This clone was observed once. The V call is TRBV15, the J call TRBJ2-3, with D tentatively TRBD1 (6 bases). V was shortened by 6 bases and J by 2 bases, with 15 bases between the two germline ends. This CDR3 has 15 residues. Germline V CDR1 and CDR2: LNHNV, YYDKDF (reference sequence). The CDR3 nucleotides read TGTGCCACCAGTAAGACAGGTAGCCCCACAGATACGCAGTATTTT. Translated, it gives CATSKTGSPTDTQYF.

This clone occurred a few times. V and J are TRBV7-9 and TRBJ2-3, with 9 bases fitting TRBD2. Germline lookup yields CDR1 SEHNR and CDR2 FQNEAQ (reference sequence). The V gene end was trimmed by 4 bases and the J gene end by 8 bases; junction bases not matched to a gene: 7. The CDR3 sequence is 14 residues long. The CDR3: CASSSGLAGVTQYF. CDR3 DNA: TGTGCCAGCAGCTCGGGACTAGCTGGAGTTACGCAGTATTTT.

The chain uses TRBV23-1 and TRBJ1-5; no reliable D call. TRBV23-1 is noted as an ORF with a role that remains uncertain. The germline V and J ends were trimmed by 1 base and 3 bases, with 13 bases remaining between them. This CDR3 comprises 16 residues. The CDR3 region has the DNA TGCGCCAGCAGTCAATGGAGTCTCGTAGACAATCAGCCCCAGCATTTT. This sequence encodes CASSQWSLVDNQPQHF.

This clone came up a few times. The CDR3 region has the DNA TGTGCCAGCAGCACTGTGCAGGGGGCGCGGGGAGATACGCAGTATTTT. It is translated as CASSTVQGARGDTQYF. V is TRBV28 and J is TRBJ2-3, with 8 bases lining up with TRBD1. V trimming: 6 bases; J trimming: 5 bases; junction bases outside the gene matches: 13. The CDR3 is made up of 16 amino acids. Germline V gene sequence: CDR1 MDHEN, CDR2 SYDVKM.